These 28 T cell receptor beta chains originate from one sample sequenced in a study of tumor and adjacent non-tumor tissue in lung cancer. RNA was extracted from bulk tissue without any cell sorting. A modified ARM-PCR protocol with three rounds of nested PCR amplified TCRbeta. TCRdb processed the multiplex PCR reads anew with MiXCR; each CDR3 protein has one entry. The sample contains roughly 65,000 distinct CDR3 sequences, 55% to 75% of which appear only once. Sequencing input: lung tumor tissue. The receptors here all came from a man in his fifties with non-small cell lung cancer.

A note on this clonotype: Relative to the germline gene, one junction end is altered; a read error may explain this. This chain joins TRBV12-3 or TRBV12-4 and TRBJ2-7; a possible D gene is TRBD2 (6 bases). The CDR3 runs 16 residues. CDR3 sequence: CPSSLGGASSSYEQYF. The CDR3 coding sequence is TGCCCCAGCAGTTTGGGCGGGGCGTCATCCTCCTACGAGCAGTACTTC.

On this clonotype itself: At one end the junction does not follow the germline gene, possibly because of a read error. The chain's CDR3 is CASSQDPADTHYF. The CDR3 nucleotides are TGTGCTAGCAGCCAGGACCCCGCCGATACGCACTATTTT. The chain recombines TRBV7-9 with TRBJ2-3; D call uncertain. The germline V gene encodes CDR1 SEHNR and CDR2 FQNEAQ (reference sequence). CDR3 length: 13 amino acids.

A word on this clonotype: A read error is possible here, since a much larger clone lies one base away. The chain employs TRBV5-4 and TRBJ2-1; D is possibly TRBD1 (6 bases). The CDR3 covers 15 residues. From germline, CDR1 is SGHNT and CDR2 YYREEE (reference sequence). For the CDR3, the DNA is TGTGCCAGCGGCTTGGTACAGGGTATCCACAATGAGCAGTTCTTC. Protein product: CASGLVQGIHNEQFF.

This clonotype was detected ten times or more. The rearrangement uses TRBV4-1 and TRBJ1-2, with TRBD1 as a possible D gene (6 bases). The ends were cut back, 4 bases at V and 5 bases at J, with 17 bases in the middle. Germline V gene data show CDR1 as MGHRA and CDR2 as YSYEKL. The CDR3 contains 15 residues. In DNA, the CDR3 is TGCGCCAGCAGCCCTCTGAGGGCAGGGGATTATGGCTACACCTTC. Translation: CASSPLRAGDYGYTF.

As to this clonotype: This may come from a read error, since a much larger clone is one base off. This rearrangement joins TRBV28 to TRBJ2-1, with D unclear. CDR3 size: 12 residues. Between the trimmed V and J ends, which lost 6 bases and 7 bases, there was a span of 10 bases. CDR1 and CDR2 from the germline V gene are MDHEN and SYDVKM. The CDR3 loop is CASSMTGNEQFF. As DNA, the CDR3 is TGTGCCAGCAGCATGACTGGAAATGAGCAGTTCTTC.

This clonotype was counted a single time. Sequence at one end of the junction differs from germline and may be a read error. V and J are TRBV10-3 and TRBJ2-7, with D tentatively TRBD1 or TRBD2 (5 bases each). CDR1 ENHRY and CDR2 SYGVKD come from the germline V gene. This CDR3 has 14 amino acids. The CDR3 loop reads CVISESIGTSGQYF. The CDR3 DNA reads TGTGTCATCAGTGAATCGATAGGGACGTCGGGGCAGTACTTC.

The V call is TRBV6-6, the J call TRBJ2-7, with D perhaps matching TRBD2 (6 bases). There are 14 residues in the CDR3. The germline CDR1 and CDR2 sequences are MNHNY and SVGAGI (reference sequence). CDR3 DNA: TGTGACAGTAGGAACGGCGGGGCTGTCTACGAGCAGTACTTC. Its translation: CDSRNGGAVYEQYF.

Ten or more counts support this clonotype. The J gene is TRBJ2-3, the V gene TRBV30; no firm D call. This CDR3 contains 12 residues. Trimming stripped 1 base from V and 7 bases from J, with 9 bases between. CDR1 and CDR2 from the germline V gene are GTSNPN and SVGIG (reference sequence). CDR3 in amino acids: CAWSAQGNTQYF. The DNA of the CDR3 is TGTGCCTGGAGTGCCCAAGGGAATACGCAGTATTTT. The whole variable domain, remainder taken from reference TRBV30 and TRBJ2-3, is SQTIHQWPATLVQPVGSPLSLECTVEGTSNPNLYWYRQAAGRGLQLLFYSVGIGQISSEVPQNLSASRPQDRQFILSSKKLLLSDSGFYLCAWSAQGNTQYFGPGTRLTVL.

On this clonotype itself: A read error may be the cause here, since a much bigger clone is one base away. The rearrangement links TRBV6-5 to TRBJ2-2; D may correspond to TRBD1 or TRBD2 (5 bases each). The CDR3 has 14 residues. The germline gives CDR1 MNHEY, CDR2 SVGAGI. The CDR3 is CASSYHGTTGKLFF. CDR3 DNA: TGTGCCAGCAGTTACCACGGGACCACCGGGAAGCTGTTTTTT.

The chain recombines TRBV6-5 with TRBJ2-3; a weak D match, TRBD2 (6 bases). With 5 bases removed from V and 3 bases from J, the gap between germline ends came to 18 bases. CDR1 is MNHEY and CDR2 is SVGAGI in the germline V gene. This CDR3 spans 16 amino acids. This CDR3 reads CASSPNGSRRTDTQYF. CDR3 DNA: TGTGCCAGCAGTCCAAACGGGAGCAGGCGGACAGATACGCAGTATTTT.

This clonotype was recorded only once. A much larger clonotype is one base distant, so this may be a read error. The chain uses TRBV12-3 or TRBV12-4 and TRBJ1-5; D is unresolved. The CDR3 covers 16 residues. The CDR3 coding sequence is TGTGCCAGCAGTTTAGAGGGCAGTTATAGCAATCAGTCCCAGCATTTT. This sequence encodes CASSLEGSYSNQSQHF.

Of note for this clonotype: One end of the junction varies from germline; a read error may be responsible. CDR3 sequence reads: CASSRVGGTYPNNDQFF. The CDR3 DNA reads TGTGCCAGCAGCCGAGTTGGGGGGACCTATCCTAACAATGACCAGTTCTTC. The rearrangement uses TRBV4-1 and TRBJ2-1; D is possibly TRBD2 (6 bases). CDR3 length: 17 amino acids. CDR1 MGHRA and CDR2 YSYEKL come from the germline V gene.

This clonotype was counted ten times or more. The genes are TRBV7-8 and TRBJ2-1, with 7 bases fitting TRBD1. CDR1 is SGHVS, CDR2 FQNEAQ, per germline. This CDR3 has 13 amino acids. Unmatched junction bases numbered 3, after V lost 6 bases and J lost 4 bases. The DNA for the CDR3 is TGTGCCAGCAGTCTACAGGGGTACAATGAGCAGTTCTTC. Translated: CASSLQGYNEQFF.

With respect to this clonotype: One end of the junction fails to match germline, which may point to a read error. The gene calls are TRBV6-1 and TRBJ1-1; D possibly corresponds to TRBD1 (6 bases). From germline, CDR1 is MNHNS and CDR2 SASEGT. The CDR3 length is 18 residues. CDR3 sequence (DNA): TGTGCCAACAGTCTCCGGGACAACCCTGGTATCCCGAACACTGAAGCTTTCTTT. It yields the protein CANSLRDNPGIPNTEAFF.

This chain connects TRBV7-9 to TRBJ1-1; 10 bases fit TRBD1. The CDR3 runs to 17 residues. Germline V gene data show CDR1 as SEHNR and CDR2 as FQNEAQ (reference sequence). V lost 5 bases, J lost 1 base, and 10 bases stayed unmatched. CDR3 sequence reads: CASSTPGQGRGNTEAFF. The CDR3 nucleotides read TGTGCCAGCAGCACACCGGGACAGGGGCGAGGGAACACTGAAGCTTTCTTT.

The CDR3, as DNA: TGTGCCAGCAGCTTAGGGCTAGCGGGTCACGAGCAGTACTTC. It yields the protein CASSLGLAGHEQYF. The gene calls are TRBV7-9 and TRBJ2-7, with TRBD2 matching 8 bases. Germline lookup yields CDR1 SEHNR and CDR2 FQNEAQ (reference sequence). This CDR3 has 14 residues. With V trimmed by 1 base and J by 5 bases, 4 bases remained unmatched.

Regarding this clonotype: This may be a read error, as it is one base from a much larger clone. This rearrangement joins TRBV7-9 to TRBJ2-2; 7 bases map to TRBD2. Germline V gene sequence: CDR1 SEHNR, CDR2 FQNEAQ (reference sequence). The CDR3 spans 16 residues. CDR3 sequence: CATSLAMAGVTGELFF. The CDR3 DNA reads TGTGCCACCAGCTTAGCAATGGCGGGGGTCACCGGGGAGCTGTTTTTT.

There are a few counts of this clonotype. The chain recombines TRBV7-9 with TRBJ2-3; D is perhaps TRBD2 (6 bases). Deletions cut 6 bases from V and 2 bases from J, with 12 bases between. CDR1 and CDR2 from the germline V gene are SEHNR and FQNEAQ (reference sequence). CDR3 length: 14 amino acids. DNA of the CDR3: TGTGCCAGCAGTTCTACGGGAGACACAGATACGCAGTATTTT. Its protein is CASSSTGDTDTQYF.

The chain recombines TRBV4-1 with TRBJ2-7; possible D gene TRBD1, 6 bases. The CDR3 runs 17 residues. CDR1 is MGHRA, CDR2 YSYEKL, per germline. The V gene lost 6 bases and the J gene lost 3 bases, with 24 bases spanning the gap. CDR3 coding DNA: TGCGCCAGCAGACCACGCGCTAGTGCAGGGGCATACTACGAGCAGTACTTC. It yields the protein CASRPRASAGAYYEQYF.

This clonotype was counted once. A much larger clone differs by one base, so this may be a read error. The rearrangement links TRBV28 to TRBJ2-1, with 8 positions matching TRBD1. This CDR3 spans 16 amino acids. The germline CDR1 and CDR2 sequences are MDHEN and SYDVKM. The CDR3 region is CASSFTGGETYNEEFF. As DNA, the CDR3 is TGTGCCAGCAGTTTCACAGGGGGTGAGACCTACAATGAGGAGTTCTTC.

V and J are TRBV2 and TRBJ2-3; 8 bases are shared with TRBD1. CDR1 and CDR2 from the germline V gene are SNHLY and FYNNEI. The CDR3 is made up of 14 amino acids. After removal of 7 bases from V and 5 bases from J, the junction contained 8 bases not matched to a gene. Written as DNA, the CDR3 is TGTGCCAGCATCTTAGGACAGGGCATAGATACGCAGTATTTT. This gives the protein CASILGQGIDTQYF.

The genes are TRBV28 and TRBJ2-7; D not resolved. The CDR3 extends over 13 amino acids. Germline CDR1 is MDHEN and CDR2 is SYDVKM. Trimming took 5 bases from V and 1 from J, leaving 9 bases between them. DNA for the CDR3: TGTGCCAGCAGTGACAAGATTTCCTACGAGCAGTACTTC. As protein: CASSDKISYEQYF.

Worth noting for this clonotype: The junction departs from the called germline gene at one end, perhaps through a read error. The chain joins TRBV20-1 to TRBJ2-1, with TRBD1 matching 8 bases. CDR1 is DFQATT and CDR2 is SNEGSKA in the germline V gene (reference sequence). The CDR3 covers 12 residues. In DNA, the CDR3 is TGTAGCCACTCAGACAGGGGTTACGAGCGGTTCTTC. Translation gives CSHSDRGYERFF.

At least ten counts were recorded for this clonotype. The chain employs TRBV11-2 and TRBJ2-7; no reliable D call. The CDR3 runs to 13 residues. Trimming took off 8 bases at V and 6 bases at J, with 17 bases between the two ends. CDR1 is SGHAT and CDR2 is FQNNGV in the germline V gene. The CDR3 protein is CASSVGPLGEQYF. The CDR3 nucleotides are TGTGCCAGCTCCGTAGGACCTTTGGGCGAGCAGTACTTC.

A word on this clonotype: Germline and junction disagree at one end, which may indicate a read error. The chain is built from TRBV6-2 or TRBV6-3 and TRBJ2-7; D not resolved. This CDR3 has 14 amino acids. Looked up from germline, CDR1 is MNHEY and CDR2 is SVGEGT. The CDR3 reads CTSRAEGFSYEQYF. The CDR3 nucleotides are TGTACCAGCAGAGCTGAAGGATTCTCCTACGAGCAGTACTTC.

Only a few counts were recorded for this clonotype. This chain uses TRBV5-1 with TRBJ2-7; tentatively, D is TRBD1 or TRBD2 (6 bases each). There are 14 residues in the CDR3. V gave up 3 bases and J gave up 3 bases, with 13 bases separating them. Germline lookup yields CDR1 SGHRS and CDR2 YFSETQ. The CDR3: CASSSSQGLYEQYF. DNA of the CDR3: TGCGCCAGCAGCTCCTCACAGGGACTCTACGAGCAGTACTTC.

A remark on this clonotype: An end of the junction does not agree with germline; a read error may underlie this. This chain uses TRBV4-1 with TRBJ1-1; 7 nucleotides line up with TRBD1. This CDR3 has 16 residues. The V gene's germline CDR1 is MGHRA and CDR2 YSYEKL. CDR3 sequence (DNA): TGCGCCAGCAGCCTAGAGAGGACAGGCATGAACACTGACGCTTTCTTT. This translates into CASSLERTGMNTDAFF.

The CDR3 DNA reads as TGCAGTGCTAGAGATGGGGCGGGACGGCAGTTCTTC. Residues: CSARDGAGRQFF. The J gene is TRBJ2-1, the V gene TRBV20-1; D may be TRBD2 (6 bases). Germline lookup yields CDR1 DFQATT and CDR2 SNEGSKA (reference sequence). The CDR3 sequence is 12 residues long. V lost 0 bases, J lost 12 bases, and 12 bases lay in between.